The 32 T cell receptor beta chains below come from one sample, sequenced in a study of T cell responses to AZD1222 COVID-19 vaccine. Here immunoSEQ multiplex PCR was the method, and the copy in TCRdb shows in-frame clones only, minus some. The table lists 200,000 to 250,000 clones, 90% to 95% of them singletons. Sequenced material: peripheral blood, taken on day 0 of MenACWY control vaccination. The receptors come from an adult in good health.

The J gene is TRBJ1-4, the V gene TRBV18; 8 positions match TRBD1. The V gene end was trimmed by 6 bases and the J gene end by 3 bases; junction bases not matched to a gene: 15. This CDR3 is built from 18 residues. Germline-derived CDR1 and CDR2 are KGHSH and LQKENI. The CDR3 region is CASSNRQGTLLSNEKLFF. The CDR3 DNA is TGTGCCAGCTCTAATCGACAGGGGACCTTGCTATCTAATGAAAAACTGTTTTTT.

The chain employs TRBV4-1 and TRBJ2-1, with 8 nucleotides matching TRBD2. Germline-derived CDR1 and CDR2 are MGHRA and YSYEKL. CDR3 size: 18 residues. The trim removed 0 bases at V and 5 bases at J, leaving 12 bases unmatched. The CDR3 protein is CASSQDRGGNRRHNEQFF. For the CDR3, the DNA is TGCGCCAGCAGCCAAGATCGGGGGGGAAATCGCCGCCACAATGAGCAGTTCTTC.

This chain uses TRBV5-1 with TRBJ2-7; the D gene is possibly TRBD1 (5 bases). Germline V lookup: CDR1 SGHRS, CDR2 YFSETQ. The CDR3 contains 14 residues. The germline V and J ends were trimmed by 0 bases and 5 bases, with 12 bases remaining between them. CDR3 DNA sequence: TGCGCCAGCAGCTTGGTCCAGGGATTCCACGAGCAGTACTTC. Protein: CASSLVQGFHEQYF.

Comment on this clone: Other DNA sequences in this specimen translate into the identical CDR3. The chain employs TRBV6-5 and TRBJ1-1, with no clear D. V was clipped by 2 bases and J by 6 bases, with 4 bases between them. This CDR3 comprises 11 residues. Germline V gene lookup returns CDR1 MNHEY and CDR2 SVGAGI. CDR3 sequence: CASSYGPEAFF. CDR3 nucleotide sequence: TGTGCCAGCAGTTACGGTCCTGAAGCTTTCTTT.

This chain connects TRBV7-2 to TRBJ2-1; D gene unclear. The CDR3 spans 13 residues. CDR1 and CDR2 from the germline V gene are SGHTA and FQGNSA. V was cut by 2 bases and J by 9 bases, with 11 bases left in between. In nucleotides, the CDR3 is TGTGCCAGCAGCTTAAGAAGGCTAGGTGAGCAGTTCTTC. This translates into CASSLRRLGEQFF.

The chain is built from TRBV7-2 and TRBJ1-6; 7 nucleotides agree with TRBD1. Germline assignment: CDR1 SGHTA and CDR2 FQGNSA. Trimming at V came to 3 bases and at J to 9 bases, leaving 8 bases not matched to a gene. The CDR3 length is 15 residues. The CDR3 sequence is CASSLAVGGGSPLHF. CDR3 in DNA: TGTGCCAGCAGCTTGGCCGTAGGGGGCGGTTCACCCCTCCACTTT.

The rearrangement uses TRBV28 and TRBJ1-4; D is unresolved. V lost 7 bases to trimming and J lost 8 bases, with 20 bases between them. The CDR3 covers 15 residues. Germline V gene data show CDR1 as MDHEN and CDR2 as SYDVKM. The CDR3 region is CASTSFSSSVEKLFF. CDR3 nucleotide sequence: TGTGCCAGCACATCATTTTCCTCCTCGGTGGAAAAACTGTTTTTT.

The rearrangement links TRBV21-1 to TRBJ1-5; the D segment call TRBD1 is taken from the table without a DNA check. TRBV21-1 is listed as a pseudogene. The CDR3 totals 19 residues. The CDR3 here is CASSITPTGQGESNQPQHF. In DNA form, the CDR3 reads TGTGCCAGCAGCATCACCCCCACGGGACAGGGAGAGAGCAATCAGCCCCAGCATTTT.

The rearrangement joins TRBV12-3 or TRBV12-4 to TRBJ1-2; 8 nucleotides line up with TRBD1. This CDR3 is built from 13 residues. Unmatched junction bases numbered 4, after V lost 5 bases and J lost 5 bases. In DNA form, the CDR3 reads TGTGCCAGCAGTCAGGGGGCGAGGTATGGCTACACCTTC. Translated, it gives CASSQGARYGYTF.

The chain links TRBV6-6 to TRBJ2-5; D not resolved. The CDR3 has 11 residues. Germline V gene data show CDR1 as MNHNY and CDR2 as SVGAGI (reference sequence). V lost 6 bases, J lost 1 base, and 3 bases lay in between. CDR3 DNA: TGTGCCAGCAGCCCCCAAGAGACCCAGTACTTC. It is translated as CASSPQETQYF.

The chain links TRBV7-8 to TRBJ1-6; D unclear. The V end lost 5 bases, the J end lost 3 bases, and 8 bases lay between the germline ends. CDR3 length: 14 residues. The germline CDR1 and CDR2 sequences are SGHVS and FQNEAQ. The CDR3 protein is CASSQHNYNSPLHF. The CDR3 DNA reads as TGTGCCAGCAGCCAACATAACTATAATTCACCCCTCCACTTT. The variable domain in full, completed from reference TRBV7-8 and TRBJ1-6, reads GAGVSQSPRYKVAKRGQDVALRCDPISGHVSLFWYQQALGQGPEFLTYFQNEAQLDKSGLPSDRFFAERPEGSVSTLKIQRTQQEDSAVYLCASSQHNYNSPLHFGNGTRLTVT.

CDR3 loop: CASSRWTGASSGNTIYF. The CDR3 bases are TGTGCCAGCAGCCGGTGGACAGGGGCGAGCTCTGGAAACACCATATATTTT. The chain combines TRBV7-8 with TRBJ1-3, with 9 bases aligning to TRBD1. The V gene end was trimmed by 5 bases and the J gene end by 0 bases; junction bases not matched to a gene: 8. Germline CDR1 and CDR2: SGHVS and FQNEAQ. This CDR3 comprises 17 residues.

The chain employs TRBV23-1 and TRBJ1-2; the D is unclear. TRBV23-1 is classed as an ORF, of uncertain function. Trimming removed 0 bases at V and 0 bases at J, with 14 bases between. This CDR3 has 17 residues. CDR3 nucleotide sequence: TGCGCCAGCAGTCAATCCCCAGGTTGGCGAGCTAACTATGGCTACACCTTC. Translated, it gives CASSQSPGWRANYGYTF.

The table lists this clone with a count of one. The chain is built from TRBV6-5 and TRBJ2-5; D perhaps matches TRBD2 (6 bases). Per the germline V gene, CDR1 is MNHEY and CDR2 is SVGAGI. The V end lost 8 bases, the J end lost 2 bases, and 9 bases lay between the germline ends. The CDR3 covers 12 residues. For the CDR3, the DNA is TGTGCCAGCGCGGGGCGACAAGAGACCCAGTACTTC. As protein: CASAGRQETQYF.

The chain employs TRBV2 and TRBJ2-5; 9 bases align to TRBD1. The ends lost 5 bases at V and 2 bases at J; junction bases unmatched: 6. In germline, CDR1 is SNHLY, CDR2 FYNNEI. The CDR3 totals 15 residues. The CDR3 DNA sequence: TGTGCCAGCAGTCCCACAGGGGGCCGGCAAGAGACCCAGTACTTC. Encoded protein: CASSPTGGRQETQYF.

The chain combines TRBV5-1 with TRBJ2-3, with 10 bases identical to TRBD2. This CDR3 contains 17 residues. CDR1 is SGHRS and CDR2 is YFSETQ in the germline V gene. V lost 4 bases to trimming and J lost 0 bases; unmatched junction nucleotides: 8. CDR3 protein: CASSPRPAGGSTDTQYF. In DNA, the CDR3 is TGCGCCAGCAGCCCTCGGCCAGCGGGGGGGAGCACAGATACGCAGTATTTT.

This chain connects TRBV9 to TRBJ1-1; D unresolved. Looked up from germline, CDR1 is SGDLS and CDR2 is YYNGEE. V lost 0 bases, J lost 0 bases, and 18 bases lay in between. CDR3 length: 18 amino acids. The CDR3 protein is CASSVAPPSWNLNTEAFF. CDR3 DNA: TGTGCCAGCAGCGTAGCTCCCCCCTCATGGAACTTGAACACTGAAGCTTTCTTT.

This clone was observed once. The rearrangement joins TRBV5-4 to TRBJ1-6; 7 nucleotides agree with TRBD1. The CDR3 totals 15 residues. V lost 5 bases to trimming and J lost 6 bases; unmatched junction nucleotides: 8. The germline V gene has CDR1 SGHNT and CDR2 YYREEE (reference sequence). This chain's CDR3 is CASSPSGDSNSPLHF. The CDR3 DNA is TGTGCCAGCAGTCCCTCGGGGGACAGTAATTCACCCCTCCACTTT.

The CDR3 sequence: CSAVGYEQYF. The CDR3 DNA is TGCAGCGCCGTCGGTTACGAGCAGTACTTC. The chain recombines TRBV29-1 with TRBJ2-7; D not resolved. V was cut by 7 bases and J by 4 bases, with 8 bases left in between. The CDR3 consists of 10 residues. Per the germline V gene, CDR1 is SQVTM and CDR2 is ANQGSEA.

Only a few counts were recorded for this clone. This chain connects TRBV4-2 to TRBJ2-7; 7 bases agree with TRBD2. This CDR3 region has 18 residues. The trim removed 0 bases at V and 0 bases at J, leaving 11 bases unmatched. Germline V lookup: CDR1 LGHNA, CDR2 YNFKEQ. The chain's CDR3 is CASSQDAWASGVSYEQYF. The DNA for the CDR3 is TGTGCCAGCAGCCAAGATGCCTGGGCCAGCGGGGTCTCCTACGAGCAGTACTTC.

The gene calls are TRBV3-1 (or the pseudogene TRBV3-2) and TRBJ1-1; D is ambiguous. Trimming pared 0 bases from V and 3 bases from J, leaving 8 bases between. The CDR3 is 14 residues long. The germline V gene encodes CDR1 LGHDT and CDR2 YNNKEL (reference sequence). CDR3 nucleotide sequence: TGTGCCAGCAGCCAAGATAGAGTGTACACTGAAGCTTTCTTT. Its translation: CASSQDRVYTEAFF.

The chain uses TRBV24-1 and TRBJ1-2; the D is unclear. CDR1 is KGHDR and CDR2 is SFDVKD in the germline V gene. This CDR3 has 14 residues. Trimming removed 4 bases from V and 8 bases from J, with 16 bases in between. This chain's CDR3 is CATSDSYPGRGYTF. The CDR3 DNA sequence: TGTGCCACCAGTGACTCCTACCCCGGGAGAGGCTACACCTTC.

The chain joins TRBV7-9 to TRBJ1-5, with D hard to call. CDR3 length: 14 residues. V was trimmed by 2 bases and J by 3 bases, leaving 8 bases between them. Germline loops: CDR1 SEHNR, CDR2 FQNEAQ (reference sequence). CDR3 region: CASSLLGNNQPQHF. CDR3 nucleotides: TGTGCCAGCAGCTTATTGGGGAACAATCAGCCCCAGCATTTT. Together with reference TRBV7-9 and TRBJ1-5, the CDR3 gives the full variable domain: DTGVSQNPRHKITKRGQNVTFRCDPISEHNRLYWYRQTLGQGPEFLTYFQNEAQLEKSRLLSDRFSAERPKGSFSTLEIQRTEQGDSAMYLCASSLLGNNQPQHFGDGTRLSIL.

CDR3: CASSPTGGGAYEQYF. The DNA for the CDR3 is TGCGCCAGCAGCCCTACGGGAGGGGGCGCGTACGAGCAGTACTTC. The V gene is TRBV5-1, the J gene TRBJ2-7; maybe TRBD2 (8 bases). Trimming shortened V by 4 bases and J by 4 bases, and 18 bases separated the two germline ends. CDR1 is SGHRS, CDR2 YFSETQ, per germline. The CDR3 consists of 15 residues.

The V call is TRBV5-4, the J call TRBJ1-2, with D unclear. The CDR3 extends over 13 amino acids. V was pared by 1 base and J by 2 bases, with 6 bases between. The germline CDR1 and CDR2 sequences are SGHNT and YYREEE (reference sequence). This CDR3 is CASSLPPNYGYTF. In DNA, the CDR3 is TGTGCCAGCAGCTTGCCGCCCAACTATGGCTACACCTTC.

The chain uses TRBV11-2 and TRBJ1-5; D may be TRBD1 (5 bases). Trimming removed 5 bases at V and 4 bases at J, with 15 bases between. The V gene's germline CDR1 is SGHAT and CDR2 FQNNGV. This CDR3 is 15 amino acids long. CDR3: CASSRSGSGNQPQHF. The CDR3 coding sequence is TGTGCCAGCAGCCGCAGCGGGTCAGGGAATCAGCCCCAGCATTTT.

The chain couples TRBV6-5 to TRBJ1-1, with D perhaps matching TRBD1 (6 bases). Per the germline V gene, CDR1 is MNHEY and CDR2 is SVGAGI. The V gene lost 7 bases and the J gene lost 4 bases, with 19 bases spanning the gap. The CDR3 loop spans 15 amino acids. The CDR3 DNA follows: TGTGCCAGCATTACAGGGACCGGTCGGGGCACTGAAGCTTTCTTT. Translating it yields CASITGTGRGTEAFF.

This chain's CDR3 is CAWSVLLQETQYF. In DNA form, the CDR3 reads TGTGCCTGGAGTGTACTACTCCAAGAGACCCAGTACTTC. The rearrangement joins TRBV30 to TRBJ2-5; D is unclear. Germline-derived CDR1 and CDR2 are GTSNPN and SVGIG (reference sequence). This CDR3 is built from 13 residues. Trimming stripped 0 bases from V and 1 base from J, with 6 bases between.

CDR3 residues: CASSWTGTGDYGYTF. The CDR3 region has the DNA TGCGCCAGCAGCTGGACCGGGACAGGGGACTATGGCTACACCTTC. The rearrangement uses TRBV5-1 and TRBJ1-2, with TRBD1 matching 10 bases. The CDR3 runs 15 residues. Germline trimming cut 3 bases from V and 3 bases from J; bases unmatched to any gene: 5. The germline V gene encodes CDR1 SGHRS and CDR2 YFSETQ.

The rearrangement joins TRBV25-1 to TRBJ1-6; no firm D call. This CDR3 has 14 residues. Germline V gives CDR1 MGHDK, CDR2 SYGVNS. V was trimmed by 6 bases and J by 6 bases, leaving 12 bases between them. CDR3 nucleotide sequence: TGTGCCAGCAGGCCCCGAGGCTCTAATTCACCCCTCCACTTT. Protein product: CASRPRGSNSPLHF.

V usage is TRBV10-2 and J usage is TRBJ1-3; no clear D gene. CDR3 length equals 17 residues. The germline V gene has CDR1 WSHSY and CDR2 SAAADI. Trimming took 5 bases from V and 0 from J, leaving 17 bases between them. The CDR3 DNA is TGCGCCAGCAGTTCCCTCAGCGTGGAGGTCTCTGGAAACACCATATATTTT. Residues: CASSSLSVEVSGNTIYF.

The chain links TRBV6-5 to TRBJ1-6; TRBD1 agrees at 9 bases. Germline values: CDR1 MNHEY, CDR2 SVGAGI. V lost 6 bases and J lost 7; bases outside the gene matches: 1. This CDR3 is 13 amino acids long. In DNA, the CDR3 is TGTGCCAGCAGAGGACAGGGGAATTCACCCCTCCACTTT. This encodes CASRGQGNSPLHF.